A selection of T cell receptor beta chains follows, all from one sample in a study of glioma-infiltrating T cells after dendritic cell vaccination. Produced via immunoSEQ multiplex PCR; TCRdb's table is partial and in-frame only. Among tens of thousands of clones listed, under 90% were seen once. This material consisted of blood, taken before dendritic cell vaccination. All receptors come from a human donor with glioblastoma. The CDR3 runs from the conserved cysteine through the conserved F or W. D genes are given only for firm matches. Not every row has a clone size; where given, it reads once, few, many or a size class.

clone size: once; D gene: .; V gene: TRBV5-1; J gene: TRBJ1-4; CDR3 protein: CASSLDGESEKLFF; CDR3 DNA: TGCGCCAGCAGCTTGGACGGAGAATCTGAAAAACTGTTTTTT
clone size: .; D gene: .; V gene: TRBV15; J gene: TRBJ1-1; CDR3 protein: CATSPSRDTYTEAFF; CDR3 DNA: TGTGCCACCAGCCCGAGTAGAGACACCTACACTGAAGCTTTCTTT
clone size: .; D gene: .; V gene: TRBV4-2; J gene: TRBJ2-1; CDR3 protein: CASSQEGITGASYNEQFF; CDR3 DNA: TGTGCCAGCAGCCAAGAGGGTATCACGGGAGCCTCCTACAATGAGCAGTTCTTC
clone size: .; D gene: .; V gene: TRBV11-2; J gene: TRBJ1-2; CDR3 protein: CASSSSGDGYTF; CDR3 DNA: TGTGCCAGCAGCTCCAGCGGGGATGGCTACACCTTC
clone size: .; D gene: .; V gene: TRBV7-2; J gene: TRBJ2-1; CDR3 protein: CASSLARRDEQFF; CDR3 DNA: TGTGCCAGCAGCTTAGCGCGACGGGATGAGCAGTTCTTC
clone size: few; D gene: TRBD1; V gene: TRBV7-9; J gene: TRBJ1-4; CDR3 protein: CASSFWTGEEKLFF; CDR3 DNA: TGTGCCAGCAGCTTCTGGACAGGGGAAGAAAAACTGTTTTTT
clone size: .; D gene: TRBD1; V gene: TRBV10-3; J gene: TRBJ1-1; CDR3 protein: CAISLSQTGYTEAFF; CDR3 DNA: TGTGCCATCAGCCTCAGCCAGACAGGGTACACTGAAGCTTTCTTT
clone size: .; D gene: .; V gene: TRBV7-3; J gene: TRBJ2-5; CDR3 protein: CASSSGASGKETQYF; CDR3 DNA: TGTGCCAGCAGCTCAGGGGCTAGCGGTAAAGAGACCCAGTACTTC
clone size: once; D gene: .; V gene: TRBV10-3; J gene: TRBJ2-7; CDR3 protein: CAISEGGGDVYEQYF; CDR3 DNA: TGTGCCATCAGTGAGGGGGGGGGCGATGTCTACGAGCAGTACTTC
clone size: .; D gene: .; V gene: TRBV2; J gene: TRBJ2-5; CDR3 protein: CASNRLQETQYF; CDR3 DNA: TGTGCCAGCAACAGGCTCCAAGAGACCCAGTACTTC
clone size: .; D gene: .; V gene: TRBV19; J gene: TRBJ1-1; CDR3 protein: CATSDSLLNTEAFF; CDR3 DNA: TGTGCCACATCCGACAGTTTACTCAACACTGAAGCTTTCTTT
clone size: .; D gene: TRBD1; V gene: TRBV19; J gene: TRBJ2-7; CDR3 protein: CASSTGQGHYEQYF; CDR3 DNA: TGTGCCAGTAGTACGGGACAGGGCCACTACGAGCAGTACTTC
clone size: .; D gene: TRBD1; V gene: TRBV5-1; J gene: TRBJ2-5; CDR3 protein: CASSLSQGARETQYF; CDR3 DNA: TGCGCCAGCAGCTTGTCACAGGGGGCTCGGGAGACCCAGTACTTC
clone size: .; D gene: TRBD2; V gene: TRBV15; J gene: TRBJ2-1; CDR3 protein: CATSSKAGNYNEQFF; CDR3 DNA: TGTGCCACCAGCTCAAAAGCGGGGAACTACAATGAGCAGTTCTTC
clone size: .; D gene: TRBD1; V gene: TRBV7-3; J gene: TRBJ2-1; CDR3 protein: CASSLSSGDRAQQFF; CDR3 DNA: TGTGCCAGCAGCTTAAGCTCCGGGGACAGGGCCCAGCAGTTCTTC
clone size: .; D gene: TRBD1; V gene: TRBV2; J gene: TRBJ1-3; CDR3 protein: CASRGTASGNTIYF; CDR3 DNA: TGTGCCAGCAGGGGGACAGCCTCTGGAAACACCATATATTTT
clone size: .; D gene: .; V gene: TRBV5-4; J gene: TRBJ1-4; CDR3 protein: CASHTAGTTGEKLFF; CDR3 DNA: TGTGCCAGCCACACCGCCGGGACAACGGGCGAAAAACTGTTTTTT
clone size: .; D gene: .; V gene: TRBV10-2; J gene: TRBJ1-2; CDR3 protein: CASSESTEYYGYTF; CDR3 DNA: TGCGCCAGCAGTGAGTCCACAGAGTACTATGGCTACACCTTC
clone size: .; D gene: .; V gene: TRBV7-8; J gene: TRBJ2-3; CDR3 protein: CASSFKSGRDTQYF; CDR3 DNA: TGTGCCAGCAGCTTCAAGTCCGGCAGGGATACGCAGTATTTT
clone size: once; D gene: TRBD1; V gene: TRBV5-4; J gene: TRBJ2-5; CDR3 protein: CASSRQGVQETQYF; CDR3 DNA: TGTGCCAGCAGTCGACAGGGGGTCCAAGAGACCCAGTACTTC
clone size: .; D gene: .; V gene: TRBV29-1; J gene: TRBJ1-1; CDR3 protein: CSARDKLNTEAFF; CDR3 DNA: TGCAGCGCTCGGGACAAACTGAACACTGAAGCTTTCTTT
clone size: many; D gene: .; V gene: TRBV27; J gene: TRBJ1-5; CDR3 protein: CASSLQGGNQPQHF; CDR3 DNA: TGTGCCAGCAGTTTACAGGGTGGCAATCAGCCCCAGCATTTT
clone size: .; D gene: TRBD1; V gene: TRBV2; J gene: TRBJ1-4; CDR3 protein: CASRTGVTNEKLFF; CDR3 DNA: TGTGCCAGCAGGACAGGGGTTACTAATGAAAAACTGTTTTTT
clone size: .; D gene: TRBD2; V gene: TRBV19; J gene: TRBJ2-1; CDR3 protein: CASTSGGAYEQFF; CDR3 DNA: TGTGCCAGCACTAGCGGGGGGGCGTATGAGCAGTTCTTC
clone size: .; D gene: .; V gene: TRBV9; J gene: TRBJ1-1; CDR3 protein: CASSPRPAGYTEAFF; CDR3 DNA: TGTGCCAGCAGCCCCCGCCCTGCAGGTTACACTGAAGCTTTCTTT
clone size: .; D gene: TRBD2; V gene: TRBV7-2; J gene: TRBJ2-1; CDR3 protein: CASSIAGSSGGVYEQFF; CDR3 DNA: TGTGCCAGCAGCATTGCCGGTAGTAGCGGGGGGGTCTATGAGCAGTTCTTC
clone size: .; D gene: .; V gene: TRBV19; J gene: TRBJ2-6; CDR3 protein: CASSTTGSGANVLTF; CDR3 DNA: TGTGCCAGTAGTACGACAGGCTCTGGGGCCAACGTCCTGACTTTC
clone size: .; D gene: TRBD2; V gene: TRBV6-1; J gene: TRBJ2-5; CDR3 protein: CASSEFSGGARETQYF; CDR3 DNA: TGTGCCAGCAGTGAGTTTAGCGGGGGGGCCCGGGAGACCCAGTACTTC
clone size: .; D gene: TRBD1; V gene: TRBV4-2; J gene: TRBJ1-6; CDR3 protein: CASSRGQGASSPLHF; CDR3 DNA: TGTGCCAGCAGCCGGGGGCAGGGGGCAAGTTCACCCCTCCACTTT
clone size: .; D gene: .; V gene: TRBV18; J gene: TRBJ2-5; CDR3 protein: CASSPNSQETQYF; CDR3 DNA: TGTGCCAGCTCACCAAACAGCCAAGAGACCCAGTACTTC
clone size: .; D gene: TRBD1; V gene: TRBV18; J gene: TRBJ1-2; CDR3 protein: CASSPGDRGSDGYTF; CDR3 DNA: TGTGCCAGCTCACCTGGGGACAGAGGCTCGGATGGCTACACCTTC
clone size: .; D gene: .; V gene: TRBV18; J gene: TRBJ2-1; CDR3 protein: CASSSLRQSSYNEQFF; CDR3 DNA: TGTGCCAGCTCATCGCTCCGACAGAGCTCCTACAATGAGCAGTTCTTC
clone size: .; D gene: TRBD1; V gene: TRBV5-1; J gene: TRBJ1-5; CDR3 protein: CASSAGGGTENQPQHF; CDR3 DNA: TGCGCCAGCAGCGCAGGGGGTGGGACAGAGAATCAGCCCCAGCATTTT
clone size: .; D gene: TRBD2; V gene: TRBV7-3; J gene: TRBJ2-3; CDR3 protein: CASSPGLAGRDTQYF; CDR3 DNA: TGTGCCAGCAGCCCGGGACTAGCGGGGAGAGATACGCAGTATTTT
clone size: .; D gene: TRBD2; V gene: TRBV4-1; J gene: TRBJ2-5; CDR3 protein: CASSQGQLAVLQETQYF; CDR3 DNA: TGCGCCAGCAGCCAAGGTCAACTAGCGGTCTTACAAGAGACCCAGTACTTC
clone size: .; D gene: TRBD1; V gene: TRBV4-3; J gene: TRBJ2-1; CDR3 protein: CASSQRAGGSEQFF; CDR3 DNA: TGCGCCAGCAGCCAAAGGGCAGGGGGCAGTGAGCAGTTCTTC
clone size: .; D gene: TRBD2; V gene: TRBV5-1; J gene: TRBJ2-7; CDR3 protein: CASSTRTSGVDEQYF; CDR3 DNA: TGCGCCAGCAGCACACGGACTAGCGGGGTAGACGAGCAGTACTTC
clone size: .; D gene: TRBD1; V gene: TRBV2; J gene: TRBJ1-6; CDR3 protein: CASSEGQGAYNSPLHF; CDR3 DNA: TGTGCCAGCAGTGAGGGACAGGGGGCCTATAATTCACCCCTCCACTTT
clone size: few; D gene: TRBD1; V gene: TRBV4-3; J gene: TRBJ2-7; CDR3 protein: CASSQVFLGQGSYEQYF; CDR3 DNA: TGCGCCAGCAGCCAAGTCTTCTTGGGACAGGGATCCTACGAGCAGTACTTC
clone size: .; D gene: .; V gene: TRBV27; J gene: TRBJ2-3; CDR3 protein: CASSPRGDAQYF; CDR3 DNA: TGTGCCAGCAGCCCCAGGGGGGATGCGCAGTATTTT
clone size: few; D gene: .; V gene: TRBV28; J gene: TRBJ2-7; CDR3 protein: CASTSDSRSYEQYF; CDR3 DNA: TGTGCCAGCACCTCGGACAGCCGCTCCTACGAGCAGTACTTC
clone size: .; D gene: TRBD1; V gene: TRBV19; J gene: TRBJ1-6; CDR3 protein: CASSLPRDSVSSYNSPLHF; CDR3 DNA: TGTGCCAGTAGTCTACCCCGGGACAGCGTAAGCTCCTATAATTCACCCCTCCACTTT
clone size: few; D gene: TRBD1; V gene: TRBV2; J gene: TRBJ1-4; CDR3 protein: CASRTGLEKLFF; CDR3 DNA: TGTGCCAGCCGGACAGGGTTGGAAAAACTGTTTTTT
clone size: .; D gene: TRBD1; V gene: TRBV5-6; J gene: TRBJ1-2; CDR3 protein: CASSETGAYGYTF; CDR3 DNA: TGTGCCAGCAGCGAGACAGGGGCCTATGGCTACACCTTC
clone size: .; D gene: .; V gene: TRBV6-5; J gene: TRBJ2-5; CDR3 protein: CASTRGSAETQYF; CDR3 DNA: TGTGCCAGCACGAGGGGGTCAGCGGAGACCCAGTACTTC
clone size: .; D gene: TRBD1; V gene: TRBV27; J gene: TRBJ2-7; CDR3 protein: CASSLGQGFSYEQYF; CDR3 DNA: TGTGCCAGCAGTTTGGGACAGGGTTTCTCCTACGAGCAGTACTTC
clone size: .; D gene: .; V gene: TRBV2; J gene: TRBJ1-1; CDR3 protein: CASRKTGKDTEAFF; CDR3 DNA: TGTGCCAGCAGGAAAACAGGGAAGGACACTGAAGCTTTCTTT
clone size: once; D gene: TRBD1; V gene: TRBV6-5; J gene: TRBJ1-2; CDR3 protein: CASSSTDRDTNYGYTF; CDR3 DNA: TGTGCCAGCAGTTCCACGGACAGGGACACTAACTATGGCTACACCTTC
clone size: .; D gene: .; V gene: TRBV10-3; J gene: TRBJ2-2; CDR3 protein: CAIWGGADTGELFF; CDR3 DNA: TGTGCCATCTGGGGGGGGGCCGACACCGGGGAGCTGTTTTTT
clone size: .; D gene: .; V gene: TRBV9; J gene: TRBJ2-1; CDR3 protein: CASSAGLDAYNEQFF; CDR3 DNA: TGTGCCAGCAGCGCCGGACTTGACGCATACAATGAGCAGTTCTTC
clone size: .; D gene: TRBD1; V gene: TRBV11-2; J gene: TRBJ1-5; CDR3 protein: CASSPSPGQGQPQHF; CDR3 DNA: TGTGCCAGCAGCCCATCGCCGGGACAGGGTCAGCCCCAGCATTTT
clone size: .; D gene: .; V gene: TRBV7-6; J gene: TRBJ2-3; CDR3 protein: CASSFPIPGRGGAETVDTQYF; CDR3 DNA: TGTGCCAGCAGCTTTCCGATCCCCGGTCGAGGGGGGGCCGAAACGGTAGATACGCAGTATTTT
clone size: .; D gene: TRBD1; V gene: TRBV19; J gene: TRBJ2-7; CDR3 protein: CASSPGQGSKEQYF; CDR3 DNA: TGTGCCAGTAGTCCGGGACAGGGAAGTAAAGAGCAGTACTTC
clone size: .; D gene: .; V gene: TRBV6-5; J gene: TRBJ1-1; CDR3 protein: CASSFSRVRVNTEAFF; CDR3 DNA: TGTGCCAGCAGTTTCAGCCGGGTCCGTGTGAACACTGAAGCTTTCTTT
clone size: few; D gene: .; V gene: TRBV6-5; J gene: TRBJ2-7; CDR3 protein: CASKDSVSSYEQYF; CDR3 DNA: TGTGCCAGCAAGGACAGTGTGAGCTCCTACGAGCAGTACTTC
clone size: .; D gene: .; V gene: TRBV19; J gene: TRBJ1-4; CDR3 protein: CASEADGANEKLFF; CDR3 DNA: TGTGCCAGTGAGGCGGATGGAGCTAATGAAAAACTGTTTTTT
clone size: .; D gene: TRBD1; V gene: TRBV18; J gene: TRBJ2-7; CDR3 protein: CASSPVRDSLYEQYF; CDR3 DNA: TGTGCCAGCTCACCGGTTCGGGACAGCCTCTACGAGCAGTACTTC
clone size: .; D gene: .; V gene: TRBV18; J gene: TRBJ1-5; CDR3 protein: CASSPPGGSNQPQHF; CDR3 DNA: TGTGCCAGCTCACCACCAGGGGGTAGCAATCAGCCCCAGCATTTT
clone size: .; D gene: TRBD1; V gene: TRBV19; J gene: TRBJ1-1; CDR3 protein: CASTKGQANTEAFF; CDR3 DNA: TGTGCCAGTACCAAGGGACAGGCAAACACTGAAGCTTTCTTT
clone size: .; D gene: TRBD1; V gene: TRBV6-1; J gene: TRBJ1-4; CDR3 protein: CASSEVTGGRGKLFF; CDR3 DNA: TGTGCCAGCAGTGAAGTGACAGGGGGACGGGGAAAACTGTTTTTT